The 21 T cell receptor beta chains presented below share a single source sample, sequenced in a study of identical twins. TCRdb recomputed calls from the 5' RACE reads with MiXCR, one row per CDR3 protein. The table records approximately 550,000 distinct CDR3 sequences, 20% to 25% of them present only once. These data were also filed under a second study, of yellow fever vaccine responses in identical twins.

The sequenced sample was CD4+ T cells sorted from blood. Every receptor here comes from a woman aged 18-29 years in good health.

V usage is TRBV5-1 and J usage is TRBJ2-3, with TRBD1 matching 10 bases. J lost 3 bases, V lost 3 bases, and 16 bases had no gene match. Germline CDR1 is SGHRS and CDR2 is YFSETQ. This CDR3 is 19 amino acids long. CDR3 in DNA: TGCGCCAGCAGCTCCGGACAGGGGGGAGTAGCTAGAAGTACAGATACGCAGTATTTT. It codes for CASSSGQGGVARSTDTQYF.

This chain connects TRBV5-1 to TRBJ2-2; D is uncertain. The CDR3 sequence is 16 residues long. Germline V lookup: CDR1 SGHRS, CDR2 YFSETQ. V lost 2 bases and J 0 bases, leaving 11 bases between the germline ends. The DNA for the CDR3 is TGCGCCAGCAGCTTACACGGGCCGGCGAACACCGGGGAGCTGTTTTTT. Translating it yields CASSLHGPANTGELFF.

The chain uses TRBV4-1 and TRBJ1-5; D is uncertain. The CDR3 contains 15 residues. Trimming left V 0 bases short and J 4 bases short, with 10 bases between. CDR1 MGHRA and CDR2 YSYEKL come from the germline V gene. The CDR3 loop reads CASSQDVKWNQPQHF. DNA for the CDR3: TGCGCCAGCAGCCAAGATGTTAAGTGGAATCAGCCCCAGCATTTT.

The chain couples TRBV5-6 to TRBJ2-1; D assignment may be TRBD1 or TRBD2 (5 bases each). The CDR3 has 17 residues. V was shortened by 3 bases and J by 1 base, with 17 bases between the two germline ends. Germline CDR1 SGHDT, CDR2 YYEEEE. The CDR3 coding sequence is TGTGCCAGCAGCTCAGATTGGGGACGCCATTCCTACAATGAGCAGTTCTTC. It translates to CASSSDWGRHSYNEQFF. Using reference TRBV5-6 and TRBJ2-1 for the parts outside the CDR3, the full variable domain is DAGVTQSPTHLIKTRGQQVTLRCSPKSGHDTVSWYQQALGQGPQFIFQYYEEEERQRGNFPDRFSGHQFPNYSSELNVNALLLGDSALYLCASSSDWGRHSYNEQFFGPGTRLTVL.

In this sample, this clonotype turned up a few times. Here the CDR3 reads CSARDRRRGVADTEAFF. The CDR3, as DNA: TGCAGTGCTAGAGATCGACGGCGAGGGGTGGCGGACACTGAAGCTTTCTTT. This sequence joins TRBV20-1 and TRBJ1-1, with D perhaps TRBD1 (5 bases). V lost 0 bases, J lost 3 bases, and 20 bases lay in between. The germline V gene has CDR1 DFQATT and CDR2 SNEGSKA (reference sequence). This CDR3 spans 17 amino acids.

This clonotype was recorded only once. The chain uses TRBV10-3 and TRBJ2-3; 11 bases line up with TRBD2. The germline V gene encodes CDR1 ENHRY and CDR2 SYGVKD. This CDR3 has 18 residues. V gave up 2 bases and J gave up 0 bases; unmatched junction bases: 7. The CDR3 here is CAISETPSGGTSTDTQYF. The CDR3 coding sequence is TGTGCCATCAGTGAGACCCCTAGCGGGGGGACTAGCACAGATACGCAGTATTTT.

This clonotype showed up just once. This CDR3 is CSVDSQGGNEQFF. Here the CDR3 DNA reads TGCAGCGTTGATTCTCAGGGTGGGAATGAGCAGTTCTTC. The chain recombines TRBV29-1 with TRBJ2-1; D is perhaps TRBD1 (5 bases). CDR3 length: 13 residues. V was clipped by 3 bases and J by 7 bases, with 13 bases between them. The V gene's germline CDR1 is SQVTM and CDR2 ANQGSEA.

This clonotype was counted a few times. DNA for the CDR3: TGTGCCAGCAGCCTAACCCCGTCCTCTGGGGCTTACGAGCAGTACTTC. Protein: CASSLTPSSGAYEQYF. The chain links TRBV14 to TRBJ2-7; a weak D match, TRBD1 (5 bases). Germline V lookup: CDR1 SGHDN, CDR2 FVKESK. There are 16 residues in the CDR3. V was trimmed by 4 bases and J by 4 bases, leaving 20 bases between them.

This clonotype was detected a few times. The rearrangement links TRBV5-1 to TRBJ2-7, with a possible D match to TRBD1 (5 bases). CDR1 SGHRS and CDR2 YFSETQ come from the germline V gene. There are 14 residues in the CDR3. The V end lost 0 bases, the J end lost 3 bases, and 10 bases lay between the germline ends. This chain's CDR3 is CASSLGTNGYEQYF. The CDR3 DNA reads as TGCGCCAGCAGCTTGGGGACAAATGGCTACGAGCAGTACTTC.

Written as DNA, the CDR3 is TGTGCCAGCAGCTTAGATGCGACTAGCGGGTTCTACGAGCAGTACTTC. It yields the protein CASSLDATSGFYEQYF. The chain couples TRBV7-2 to TRBJ2-7, with TRBD2 identical over 10 bases. Trimming cost V 1 base and J 3 bases; bases outside gene matches: 6. This CDR3 is 16 amino acids long. CDR1 is SGHTA and CDR2 is FQGNSA in the germline V gene.

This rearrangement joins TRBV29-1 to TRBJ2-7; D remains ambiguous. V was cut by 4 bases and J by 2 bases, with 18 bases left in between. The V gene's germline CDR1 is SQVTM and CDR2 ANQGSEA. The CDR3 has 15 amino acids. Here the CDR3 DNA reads TGCAGCGTTGCGAGTTTTAGGACCTATACCTACGAGCAGTACTTC. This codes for CSVASFRTYTYEQYF.

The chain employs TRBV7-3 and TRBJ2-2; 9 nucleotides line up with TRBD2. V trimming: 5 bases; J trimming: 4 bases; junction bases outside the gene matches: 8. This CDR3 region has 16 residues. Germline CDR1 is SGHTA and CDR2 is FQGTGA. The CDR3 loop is CASSPELAGGTGELFF. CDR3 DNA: TGTGCCAGCAGCCCAGAACTAGCGGGTGGCACCGGGGAGCTGTTTTTT.

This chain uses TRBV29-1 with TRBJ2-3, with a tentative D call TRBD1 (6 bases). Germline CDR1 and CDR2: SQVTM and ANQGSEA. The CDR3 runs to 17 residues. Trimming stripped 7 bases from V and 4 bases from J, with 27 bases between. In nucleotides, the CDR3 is TGCAGCGAAATTGCGTGTTGGGGGCAGGGAAGACCAGATACGCAGTATTTT. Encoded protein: CSEIACWGQGRPDTQYF.

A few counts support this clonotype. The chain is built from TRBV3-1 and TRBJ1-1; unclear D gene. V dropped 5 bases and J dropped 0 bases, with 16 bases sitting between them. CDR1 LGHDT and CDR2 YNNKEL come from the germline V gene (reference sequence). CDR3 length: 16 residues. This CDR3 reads CASSATAGIMNTEAFF. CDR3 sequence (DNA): TGTGCCAGCAGCGCTACGGCGGGTATCATGAACACTGAAGCTTTCTTT.

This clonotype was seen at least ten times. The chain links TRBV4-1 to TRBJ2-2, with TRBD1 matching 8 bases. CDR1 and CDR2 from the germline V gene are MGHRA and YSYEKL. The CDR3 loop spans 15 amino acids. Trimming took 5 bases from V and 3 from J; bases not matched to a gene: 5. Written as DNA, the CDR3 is TGCGCCAGCAGCGTCAGGGGGCAGGACACCGGGGAGCTGTTTTTT. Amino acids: CASSVRGQDTGELFF.

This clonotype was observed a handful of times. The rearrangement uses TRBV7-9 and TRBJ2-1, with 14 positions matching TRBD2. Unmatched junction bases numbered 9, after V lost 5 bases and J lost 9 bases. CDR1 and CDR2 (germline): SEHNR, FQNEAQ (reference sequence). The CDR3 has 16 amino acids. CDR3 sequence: CASSTGTSGSLSEQFF. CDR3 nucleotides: TGTGCCAGCAGCACGGGGACTAGCGGGAGCTTGAGTGAGCAGTTCTTC.

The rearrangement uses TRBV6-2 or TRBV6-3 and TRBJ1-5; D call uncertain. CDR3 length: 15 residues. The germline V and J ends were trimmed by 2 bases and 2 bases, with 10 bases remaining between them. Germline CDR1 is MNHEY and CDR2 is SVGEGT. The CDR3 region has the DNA TGTGCCAGCAGTTACAACGTGGGTGGCAATCAGCCCCAGCATTTT. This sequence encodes CASSYNVGGNQPQHF.

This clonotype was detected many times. CDR3 in amino acids: CASSQGAHAGANVLTF. CDR3 in DNA: TGTGCCAGCAGTCAGGGGGCGCACGCTGGGGCCAACGTCCTGACTTTC. The chain links TRBV6-2 or TRBV6-3 to TRBJ2-6; 8 bases are shared with TRBD1. This CDR3 region has 16 residues. J gave up 2 bases and V 5 bases, and 5 bases lay outside the gene matches. Germline V gives CDR1 MNHEY, CDR2 SVGEGT.

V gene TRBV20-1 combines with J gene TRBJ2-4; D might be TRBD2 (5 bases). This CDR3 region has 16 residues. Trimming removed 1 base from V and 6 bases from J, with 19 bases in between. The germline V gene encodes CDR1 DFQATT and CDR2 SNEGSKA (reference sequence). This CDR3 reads CSARGLAERGLNIQYF. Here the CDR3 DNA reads TGCAGTGCTAGAGGGCTAGCCGAACGGGGTCTAAACATTCAGTACTTC.

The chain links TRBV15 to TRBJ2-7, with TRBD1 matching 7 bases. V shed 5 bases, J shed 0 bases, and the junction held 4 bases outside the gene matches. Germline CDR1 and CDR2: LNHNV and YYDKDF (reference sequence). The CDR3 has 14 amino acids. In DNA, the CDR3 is TGTGCCACCAGCGACCGACAGGGCTCCTACGAGCAGTACGTC. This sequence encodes CATSDRQGSYEQYV.

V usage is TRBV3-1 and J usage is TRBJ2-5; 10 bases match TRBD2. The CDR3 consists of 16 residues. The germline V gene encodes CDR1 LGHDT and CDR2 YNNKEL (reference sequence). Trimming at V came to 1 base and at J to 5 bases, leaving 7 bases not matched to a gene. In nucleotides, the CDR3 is TGTGCCAGCAGCCAAGTAACAGGGACTAGCGTTGAGACCCAGTACTTC. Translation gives CASSQVTGTSVETQYF.